This T cell receptor beta chain is from a study of blood T cell repertoires in COVID-19. The overall study: From T cells, B-cell-depleted T cells, or PBMCs came the material, which was cDNA or gDNA.

CDR1 is SNHLY, CDR2 FYNNEI, per germline. The CDR3 covers 14 residues. V lost 6 bases to trimming and J lost 3 bases; unmatched junction nucleotides: 7. Assignments of participants to cohorts depended upon their own reported clinical history. Method: immunoSEQ multiplex PCR; TCRdb's copy keeps in-frame clones and lacks some. The data hold roughly 280,000 clones, with roughly 90% observed a single time. The clonotype comes from a man in his forties or fifties who had been exposed to COVID-19. The sample consisted of PBMCs or T cells enriched from blood (not recorded which). The chain employs TRBV2 and TRBJ2-7, with 8 bases aligning to TRBD2. The CDR3 protein is CASRSGSGYYEQYF. CDR3 nucleotide sequence: TGTGCCAGCAGGAGCGGGAGCGGGTACTACGAGCAGTACTTC. The full variable domain, its missing parts supplied by reference TRBV2 and TRBJ2-7, is EPEVTQTPSHQVTQMGQEVILRCVPISNHLYFYWYRQILGQKVEFLVSFYNNEISEKSEIFDDQFSVERPDGSNFTLKIRSTKLEDSAMYFCASRSGSGYYEQYFGPGTRLTVT.